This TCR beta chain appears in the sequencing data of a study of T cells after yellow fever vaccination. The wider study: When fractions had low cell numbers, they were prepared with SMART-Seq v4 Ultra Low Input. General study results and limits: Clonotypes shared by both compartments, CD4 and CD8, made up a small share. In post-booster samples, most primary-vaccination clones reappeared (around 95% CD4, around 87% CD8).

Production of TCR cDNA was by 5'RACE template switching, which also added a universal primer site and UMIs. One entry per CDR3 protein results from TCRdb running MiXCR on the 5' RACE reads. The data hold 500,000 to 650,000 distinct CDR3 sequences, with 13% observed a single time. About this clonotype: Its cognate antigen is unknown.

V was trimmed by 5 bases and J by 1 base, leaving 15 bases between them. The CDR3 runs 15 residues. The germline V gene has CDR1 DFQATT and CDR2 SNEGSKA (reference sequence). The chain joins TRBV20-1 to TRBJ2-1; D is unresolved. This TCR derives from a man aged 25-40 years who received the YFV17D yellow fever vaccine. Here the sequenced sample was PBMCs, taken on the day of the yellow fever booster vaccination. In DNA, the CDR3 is TGCAGTGCTCATAACTCCTTTAAGTCCTACAATGAGCAGTTCTTC. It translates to CSAHNSFKSYNEQFF.